A selection of T cell receptor beta chains follows, all from one sample in a study of cytomegalovirus exposure and HLA in healthy donors. Only in-frame clones appear in the TCRdb table, and some are missing; sequencing was by immunoSEQ multiplex PCR. The sample has about 200,000 clones; roughly 83% are singletons. Sequencing used PBMCs. The receptors come from a girl aged 10 to 17 in good health and CMV-seronegative. CDR3s include the opening cysteine and the closing phenylalanine or tryptophan. Each record gives: clone size, V gene, D gene, J gene, CDR3 length, CDR3 DNA, CDR3 protein. The D gene is left open where the match is weak. Size tells how often a clone was seen (once, few, many) or the class of an expanded clone, and some rows leave it out.

clone size: few
V gene: TRBV30
D gene: TRBD1
J gene: TRBJ1-5
CDR3 length: 15
CDR3 DNA: TGTGCCTGGAGTCGGGTGACAGGGCTTAATCAGCCCCAGCATTTT
CDR3 protein: CAWSRVTGLNQPQHF

clone size: NA
V gene: TRBV4-3
D gene: NA
J gene: TRBJ2-1
CDR3 length: 16
CDR3 DNA: TGCGCCAGCAGCCAAGATGCGGAGCCCGCCTACAATGAGCAGTTCTTC
CDR3 protein: CASSQDAEPAYNEQFF

clone size: NA
V gene: TRBV18
D gene: TRBD1
J gene: TRBJ1-6
CDR3 length: 16
CDR3 DNA: TGTGCCAGCTCACAGGGGACAGGGGGCGGAGGTTCACCCCTCCACTTT
CDR3 protein: CASSQGTGGGGSPLHF

clone size: NA
V gene: TRBV11-3
D gene: TRBD1
J gene: TRBJ2-6
CDR3 length: 18
CDR3 DNA: TGTGCCAGCAGCTCCTCCGGGACAGGGTTGGCTGGGGCCAACGTCCTGACTTTC
CDR3 protein: CASSSSGTGLAGANVLTF

clone size: NA
V gene: TRBV25-1
D gene: TRBD1
J gene: TRBJ1-6
CDR3 length: 16
CDR3 DNA: TGTGCCAGCAGTGAATCCCTACAGGGGGGGAATTCACCCCTCCACTTT
CDR3 protein: CASSESLQGGNSPLHF

clone size: NA
V gene: TRBV30
D gene: NA
J gene: TRBJ2-7
CDR3 length: 13
CDR3 DNA: TGTGCCTGGGCACGAGGGAGCAACTACGAGCAGTACTTC
CDR3 protein: CAWARGSNYEQYF

clone size: NA
V gene: TRBV4-2
D gene: TRBD1
J gene: TRBJ2-7
CDR3 length: 14
CDR3 DNA: TGTGCCAGCAGCCAAGGAAGGACAGGCTACGAGCAGTACTTC
CDR3 protein: CASSQGRTGYEQYF

clone size: NA
V gene: TRBV9
D gene: NA
J gene: TRBJ2-1
CDR3 length: 16
CDR3 DNA: TGTGCCAGCAGCGTAGCCTCGAGCGGGTTTTACAATGAGCAGTTCTTC
CDR3 protein: CASSVASSGFYNEQFF

clone size: NA
V gene: TRBV10-3
D gene: TRBD1
J gene: TRBJ1-3
CDR3 length: 14
CDR3 DNA: TGTGCCATCGACGGGACAGGCTCTGGAAACACCATATATTTT
CDR3 protein: CAIDGTGSGNTIYF

clone size: NA
V gene: TRBV28
D gene: NA
J gene: TRBJ1-4
CDR3 length: 11
CDR3 DNA: TGTGCCAGCAGCGGTAACGAGGGCCTGTTTTTT
CDR3 protein: CASSGNEGLFF

clone size: NA
V gene: TRBV7-2
D gene: NA
J gene: TRBJ1-1
CDR3 length: 16
CDR3 DNA: TGTGCCAGCAGCTTAGTTCCCCCCTCGGGGAACACTGAAGCTTTCTTT
CDR3 protein: CASSLVPPSGNTEAFF

clone size: NA
V gene: TRBV5-1
D gene: NA
J gene: TRBJ2-3
CDR3 length: 15
CDR3 DNA: TGCGCCAGCAGCTTGCAGGGCGGGGGCACAGATACGCAGTATTTT
CDR3 protein: CASSLQGGGTDTQYF

clone size: NA
V gene: TRBV7-3
D gene: NA
J gene: TRBJ2-3
CDR3 length: 13
CDR3 DNA: TGTGCCAGCTCCGGGACTGTATTAGATACGCAGTATTTT
CDR3 protein: CASSGTVLDTQYF